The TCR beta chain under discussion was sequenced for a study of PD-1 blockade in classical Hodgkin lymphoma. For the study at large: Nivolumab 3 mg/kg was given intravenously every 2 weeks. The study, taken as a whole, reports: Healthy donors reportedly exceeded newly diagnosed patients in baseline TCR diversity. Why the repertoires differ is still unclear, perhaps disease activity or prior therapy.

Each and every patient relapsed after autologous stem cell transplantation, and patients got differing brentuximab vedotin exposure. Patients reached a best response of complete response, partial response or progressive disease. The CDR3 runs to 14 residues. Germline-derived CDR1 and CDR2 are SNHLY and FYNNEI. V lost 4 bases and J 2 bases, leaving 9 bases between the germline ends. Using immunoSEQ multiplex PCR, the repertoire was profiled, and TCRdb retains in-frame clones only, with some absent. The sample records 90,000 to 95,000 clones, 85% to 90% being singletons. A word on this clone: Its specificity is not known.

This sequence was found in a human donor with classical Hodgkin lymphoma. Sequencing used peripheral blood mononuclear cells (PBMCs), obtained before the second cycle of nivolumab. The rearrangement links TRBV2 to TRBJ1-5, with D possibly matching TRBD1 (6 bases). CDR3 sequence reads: CASSGAGGNQPQHF. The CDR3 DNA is TGTGCCAGCAGTGGGGCAGGGGGCAATCAGCCCCAGCATTTT.